This T cell receptor (beta chain) was obtained from a study of shared clonotypes between healthy human individuals (TCRdb year 2020). Background for the entire study: The cohort included a few men and a couple of women between 18 and 49 years of age. For each donor, three plates each were used for CD4 naive and CD4 memory, two plates were used for CD8 naive, and one plate was used for CD8 memory. To estimate repertoire size and how much clonotype sharing occurs between individuals, the study deeply sequenced the blood TCR repertoires of several healthy adults. To increase sequencing depth and limit assay-specific biases, different laboratories used diverse techniques to prepare libraries and sequence TCR repertoires. Per donor, leukapheresis produced somewhere between about 0.9 and 10 billion PBMCs. On the study overall, not on this receptor specifically: Because the study included a small number of donors, the genetic and exposure-history diversity represented was limited. When four donors were compared, the shared fraction of clonotypes was 5% to 6.5% for naive CD4, 3.5% to 4% for naive CD8, roughly 2.5% for memory CD4, and 0.4% for memory CD8. Based on pairwise subsampling, the degree of clonotype sharing among donors was expected to be affected by sequencing depth. Sampling was restricted to blood, and TCR repertoires in tissue are likely to differ from TCR repertoires in blood. Rarefaction of sorted-subset datasets indicated incomplete sequencing despite the large sequencing depth. Naive subsets generally had larger estimated clonotype richness than memory subsets did. Higher generation probabilities were observed for clonotypes shared by all four sorted-subset donors than for non-shared clonotypes.

With regard to this clone: The antigen it binds to is not known. No quality values exist for individual bases; no much larger clone is one base distant.

CD8 naive samples were CD45RO-negative cells positively selected for CCR7, giving a CD45RA+CCR7+ population that excluded TemRA cells. The donors were healthy, HIV-negative adults with no recently reported acute infections or vaccinations. Every donor was a Caucasian adult living in Nashville, Tennessee, USA. Blood was obtained by leukapheresis, after which PBMCs were separated by Ficoll-Histopaque density gradient centrifugation and cryopreserved in liquid nitrogen vapor phase. Analytical flow cytometry was used to check the purity and quantity of every magnetically sorted T cell population. From each sorted fraction, genomic DNA was isolated and quantified by UV absorbance on a Nanodrop 2000c. Using the deep immunoSEQ assay, TCR CDR3 regions were amplified from genomic DNA by multiplex PCR. Extracted genomic DNA from each cell subset was distributed evenly across all wells of several immunoSEQ 96-well plates, and each plate was treated as a replicate. For sorted subsets, roughly 200 ng of genomic DNA, equivalent to around 31,000 T cell genomes, went into each replicate PCR. Purified libraries were measured with a Qubit 3.0 fluorometer, size-checked on a Bioanalyzer 2100, and measured again with the KAPA Library Quantification kit. Each immunoSEQ 96-well plate was sequenced on its own single-read 150-cycle Illumina NextSeq 550 flow cell. The authors processed their data as follows. Because only junctional sequences without quality scores were contained in the immunoSEQ output, filtering matching that applied to full-length reads could not be performed. To assign V/J genes and CDR3, sequences were annotated against IMGT germline references using PyIR, a Python wrapper for IgBLAST v1.9. Reads with weak V/J assignments (E-value above 1e-6), missing CDR3, stop codons, out-of-frame junctions, or ambiguous translated residues were removed. A V3J clonotype was defined by an identical inferred V gene, J gene, and CDR3 amino acid sequence. The percentage overlap between two repertoires was calculated by dividing the number of shared unique clonotypes by the size of the smaller repertoire. Repertoire richness was assessed with RTK rarefaction, the Chao1 estimator, and Recon v2.1 estimates of unobserved clonotypes. Generation probabilities for all TCRbeta clonotypes obtained by the gDNA method from a few donors were computed using OLGA. TCRdb re-hosts the immuneACCESS table, in-frame sequences only. Its copies lack some clones; in the studies checked, an unresolved V gene accounts for under half of them, and the cause for the rest is not known. V and J calls and clone size follow that table, whereas D and trimming were derived from the DNA. The sample yields 2 million to 2.5 million clones; roughly 91% were counted once. 1.5% to 2% of the sample is taken by the ten largest.

Including cysteine and phenylalanine, the CDR3 has 16 amino acids. This entry keeps only the CDR3 DNA: 48 bases, framed from base 1. Trimming takes 1 base from V and 4 bases from J, and the germline ends sit 15 bases apart. From the germline V gene, CDR1 is SGHTA and CDR2 is FQGNSA. The rearranged segments are TRBV7-2 and TRBJ2-3; matching of 5 bases hints at TRBD1 as the D gene. This sequence was found in a man younger than 35 in good health. Some clones in this sample may be carry-over from other donors' samples. The sample taken for sequencing was naive CD8+ T cells from PBMCs. This sample's cell subset or site label indicates: CD45RA+CCR7+. The bases are TGTGCCAGCAGCTTAGGCCCGCCAGGGTGGGCAGATACGCAGTATTTT. It is translated as CASSLGPPGWADTQYF.